One sample yielded the 27 T cell receptor beta chains listed below, sequenced in a study of regulatory T cells in long-lasting Graves disease. Time point of the sample: persistent/refractory GD, antithyroid drugs over 5 years with positive TRAb. RNA from PBMCs was the source of the TCR library. Building the TCR beta libraries relied on iRepertoire HTBI primers, and CDR3 regions underwent Arm-PCR. MiXCR, run by TCRdb on the multiplex PCR reads, gives a single entry per CDR3 protein. The profile shows roughly 400,000 distinct CDR3 sequences, 21% of them singletons. The sample in question was peripheral blood mononuclear cells (PBMCs), obtained when the disease was refractory, from a patient treated with antithyroid drugs. The receptor set was obtained from a female donor with Graves disease.

The chain uses TRBV20-1 and TRBJ1-5; 7 nucleotides agree with TRBD1. The CDR3 is made up of 16 amino acids. Germline loops: CDR1 DFQATT, CDR2 SNEGSKA (reference sequence). V was clipped by 4 bases and J by 1 base; unmatched bases: 10. The CDR3 is CSAMPPQGGSNQPQHF. The CDR3 DNA sequence: TGCAGTGCTATGCCGCCTCAGGGGGGAAGCAATCAGCCCCAGCATTTT.

The chain couples TRBV29-1 to TRBJ1-4; D gene ambiguous. Germline V gives CDR1 SQVTM, CDR2 ANQGSEA. CDR3 length equals 13 residues. Trimming removed 1 base from V and 4 bases from J, with 7 bases in between. The CDR3 loop reads CSVEGGFNEKLFF. In DNA form, the CDR3 reads TGCAGCGTTGAAGGGGGATTTAATGAAAAACTGTTTTTT.

This sequence joins TRBV7-9 and TRBJ1-4, with TRBD1 as a possible D gene (6 bases). The V and J ends lost 4 bases and 3 bases respectively, with 15 bases between them. Germline CDR1 reads SEHNR; CDR2 reads FQNEAQ (reference sequence). The CDR3 length is 16 residues. The chain's CDR3 is CASSSPDQGPNEKLFF. The CDR3, as DNA: TGTGCCAGCAGCTCCCCTGATCAGGGGCCTAATGAAAAACTGTTTTTT. The full variable domain, its missing parts supplied by reference TRBV7-9 and TRBJ1-4, is DTGVSQNPRHKITKRGQNVTFRCDPISEHNRLYWYRQTLGQGPEFLTYFQNEAQLEKSRLLSDRFSAERPKGSFSTLEIQRTEQGDSAMYLCASSSPDQGPNEKLFFGSGTQLSVL.

CDR3 DNA: TGTGCCACCAGCAGAGACAGATGGGACACCGGGGAGCTGTTTTTT. It codes for CATSRDRWDTGELFF. This chain connects TRBV15 to TRBJ2-2, with no clear D. Germline CDR1 reads LNHNV; CDR2 reads YYDKDF (reference sequence). V lost 0 bases and J 3 bases, leaving 8 bases between the germline ends. This CDR3 comprises 15 residues.

This clonotype showed up many times. This chain connects TRBV5-1 to TRBJ1-5; perhaps TRBD1 as D (6 bases). Trimming took off 3 bases at V and 3 bases at J, with 10 bases between the two ends. Germline V CDR1 and CDR2: SGHRS, YFSETQ. This CDR3 has 14 residues. The CDR3 sequence: CASSSGQLNQPQHF. The CDR3 bases are TGCGCCAGCAGCTCGGGACAACTCAATCAGCCCCAGCATTTT.

This clonotype appeared a few times. J is TRBJ1-5 and V is TRBV6-1, with 12 bases that match TRBD1. Per the germline V gene, CDR1 is MNHNS and CDR2 is SASEGT. The CDR3 has 16 amino acids. After removal of 5 bases from V and 7 bases from J, the junction contained 9 bases not matched to a gene. CDR3 residues: CASSTGTGGAGQPQHF. Written as DNA, the CDR3 is TGTGCCAGCAGTACTGGGACAGGGGGCGCGGGACAGCCCCAGCATTTT.

There are many counts of this clonotype. The V gene is TRBV6-1, the J gene TRBJ1-1; unclear D gene. This CDR3 has 14 amino acids. Trimming shortened V by 3 bases and J by 0 bases, and 8 bases separated the two germline ends. Germline loops: CDR1 MNHNS, CDR2 SASEGT. The CDR3 region is CASSDESMNTEAFF. The CDR3 nucleotides read TGTGCCAGCAGTGATGAGAGTATGAACACTGAAGCTTTCTTT.

This clonotype was seen repeatedly, ten times or more. The V and J genes are TRBV6-1 and TRBJ1-5; D uncertain. V lost 6 bases and J 5 bases, leaving 11 bases between the germline ends. CDR3 size: 13 residues. From germline, CDR1 is MNHNS and CDR2 SASEGT. The DNA for the CDR3 is TGTGCCAGCAGGATGGACCCATATCAGCCCCAGCATTTT. Encoded protein: CASRMDPYQPQHF.

About this clonotype: Its ends do not fully match the called genes, so a read error is possible. The J gene is TRBJ2-1, the V gene TRBV19; 7 nucleotides align to TRBD1. This CDR3 is built from 14 residues. Germline lookup yields CDR1 LNHDA and CDR2 SQIVND (reference sequence). The CDR3 DNA is TGTGCCAGTAGTATAGGGTACGGAACCCAGCAGGGGGTCTTC. Translating it yields CASSIGYGTQQGVF.

This clonotype has more than one count but fewer than ten. This clone may be a read error of a much larger clone one base away. The V gene is TRBV28, the J gene TRBJ1-1, with 9 nucleotides matching TRBD1. This CDR3 region has 16 residues. Germline CDR1 MDHEN, CDR2 SYDVKM. In DNA form, the CDR3 reads TGTGACAGCAGTACTGGGACAGGGAATGGGAACACTGAAGCTTTCTTT. Encoded protein: CDSSTGTGNGNTEAFF.

With respect to this clonotype: A read error may be the cause here, since a much bigger clone is one base away. V usage is TRBV24-1 and J usage is TRBJ2-5; D ambiguous. Germline-derived CDR1 and CDR2 are KGHDR and SFDVKD. V lost 2 bases, J lost 2 bases, and 14 bases lay in between. This CDR3 region has 16 residues. The CDR3 is CATSDSRTSKQETQYF. The CDR3 region has the DNA TGTGCCACCAGTGATTCCAGGACCAGCAAACAAGAGACCCAGTACTTC.

This sequence joins TRBV6-2 or TRBV6-3 and TRBJ2-1, with D perhaps TRBD2 (5 bases). The V end lost 6 bases, the J end lost 2 bases, and 5 bases lay between the germline ends. This CDR3 comprises 12 residues. Germline CDR1 is MNHEY and CDR2 is SVGEGT. CDR3 residues: CASSGTYNEQFF. For the CDR3, the DNA is TGTGCCAGCAGCGGGACCTACAATGAGCAGTTCTTC.

The rearrangement uses TRBV9 and TRBJ2-7; 7 bases agree with TRBD1. In germline, CDR1 is SGDLS, CDR2 YYNGEE. The CDR3 is 16 amino acids. The trim removed 4 bases at V and 2 bases at J, leaving 12 bases unmatched. The CDR3 nucleotides read TGTGCCAGCAGCCCGAGCCAACAGGGGTTTCCCTACGAGCAGTACTTC. Amino acids: CASSPSQQGFPYEQYF.

This clonotype was seen many times. The V call is TRBV28, the J call TRBJ2-4, with 11 bases that match TRBD2. After removal of 1 base from V and 0 bases from J, the junction contained 14 bases not matched to a gene. The CDR3 totals 21 residues. Germline V gene sequence: CDR1 MDHEN, CDR2 SYDVKM. The CDR3: CASSLFLRLAGGQKAKNIQYF. The CDR3 bases are TGTGCCAGCAGTTTATTCCTCCGGTTAGCGGGAGGGCAAAAAGCCAAAAACATTCAGTACTTC.

Many counts were recorded for this clonotype. The chain combines TRBV28 with TRBJ2-2, with 8 bases matching TRBD1. Trimming removed 7 bases from V and 5 bases from J; junction bases left unmatched: 9. This CDR3 is built from 15 residues. The V gene's germline CDR1 is MDHEN and CDR2 SYDVKM. In DNA, the CDR3 is TGTGCCAGCACCGCGAGAACAGGGGGTACCGGGGAGCTGTTTTTT. Protein sequence: CASTARTGGTGELFF.

This clonotype has at least ten counts. J is TRBJ2-7 and V is TRBV7-2; 7 bases agree with TRBD1. Germline V gene sequence: CDR1 SGHTA, CDR2 FQGNSA. The CDR3 spans 13 residues. The V and J ends lost 8 bases and 6 bases, in that order; junction bases with no gene match: 10. CDR3: CASGSTGFTEQYF. In nucleotides, the CDR3 is TGTGCCAGCGGGTCGACAGGGTTCACCGAGCAGTACTTC.

Of note for this clonotype: A much larger clonotype is one base distant, so this may be a read error. The chain combines TRBV28 with TRBJ2-7; 9 nucleotides align to TRBD2. Per germline, CDR1 MDHEN and CDR2 SYDVKM. The CDR3 spans 15 residues. Trimming cost V 1 base and J 5 bases; bases outside gene matches: 6. CDR3 sequence (DNA): TGTGCCAGCAGTTTATCGGCGGGAGGGAACCACGAGCAGTACTTC. Amino acid sequence: CASSLSAGGNHEQYF.

This clonotype was observed many times. The J gene is TRBJ2-2, the V gene TRBV6-1, with D possibly matching TRBD2 (6 bases). Germline values: CDR1 MNHNS, CDR2 SASEGT. The CDR3 consists of 17 residues. V shed 5 bases and J shed 1 base, with 17 bases lying between them. As DNA, the CDR3 is TGTGCCAGCAGTCCCCTCGGGGTAGCGGTGAACACCGGGGAGCTGTTTTTT. Translating it yields CASSPLGVAVNTGELFF.

Comment on this clonotype: This sequence may be a read error, since a much larger clone differs from it by one base. The chain recombines TRBV2 with TRBJ2-6; 8 bases line up with TRBD1. The CDR3 runs 19 residues. From germline, CDR1 is SNHLY and CDR2 FYNNEI. CDR3 in DNA: TGTGCCAGCAGCCAAGGAGTCCCAGGGGGCGCAGGAGGGGCCAACGCCCTGACTTTC. Its protein is CASSQGVPGGAGGANALTF.

This rearrangement joins TRBV9 to TRBJ2-2, with 8 bases that match TRBD2. Germline-derived CDR1 and CDR2 are SGDLS and YYNGEE. V was pared by 1 base and J by 4 bases, with 9 bases of the junction left unmatched. This CDR3 contains 17 residues. The CDR3 nucleotides are TGTGCCAGCAGCGTATCCCGAATCGGACTAGCCACCGGGGAGCTGTTTTTT. Translated, it gives CASSVSRIGLATGELFF.

CDR3 bases: TGCAGCGTGGGGACTCTAGCTTCCACCGGGGAGCTGTTTTTT. Translating it yields CSVGTLASTGELFF. The V and J genes are TRBV29-1 and TRBJ2-2, with D maybe TRBD2 (6 bases). There are 14 residues in the CDR3. Per germline, CDR1 SQVTM and CDR2 ANQGSEA. V lost 6 bases, J lost 4 bases, and 15 bases lay in between.

At least ten counts were recorded for this clonotype. CDR3 region: CASSSQAGQQETQYF. The CDR3 bases are TGTGCCAGCAGTTCACAAGCCGGACAGCAAGAGACCCAGTACTTC. This chain connects TRBV28 to TRBJ2-5; a possible D gene is TRBD1 (6 bases). CDR1 is MDHEN, CDR2 SYDVKM, per germline. The germline V and J ends were trimmed by 4 bases and 2 bases, with 14 bases remaining between them. The CDR3 totals 15 residues.

This clonotype showed up just a few times. V is TRBV18 and J is TRBJ2-5; D not certain. V shed 3 bases and J shed 0 bases, with 5 bases lying between them. Germline V gene sequence: CDR1 KGHSH, CDR2 LQKENI. This CDR3 comprises 13 residues. CDR3 in DNA: TGTGCCAGCTCACCTAACTACCAAGAGACCCAGTACTTC. Translated, it gives CASSPNYQETQYF.

Many counts were recorded for this clonotype. The genes are TRBV6-1 and TRBJ1-2; no definite D call. Germline CDR1 and CDR2: MNHNS and SASEGT. The CDR3 runs to 13 residues. Trimming took off 2 bases at V and 2 bases at J, with 6 bases between the two ends. The CDR3 DNA sequence: TGTGCCAGCAGTGAACAGAGGAACTATGGCTACACCTTC. Translation: CASSEQRNYGYTF.

Only a few counts were recorded for this clonotype. The chain has TRBV15 and TRBJ1-2; 9 bases are a match to TRBD1. Germline CDR1 LNHNV, CDR2 YYDKDF (reference sequence). The CDR3 loop spans 15 amino acids. J was trimmed by 3 bases and V by 5 bases; bases with no gene match: 7. The CDR3 DNA follows: TGTGCCACCAGCCCGGGACAGGGAGGATACTATGGCTACACCTTC. Its protein product is CATSPGQGGYYGYTF.

This clonotype was found a few times. V and J are TRBV27 and TRBJ1-4, with no clear D. The V and J ends lost 6 bases and 1 base respectively, with 12 bases between them. The CDR3 spans 15 residues. CDR1 MNHEY and CDR2 SMNVEV come from the germline V gene (reference sequence). In nucleotides, the CDR3 is TGTGCCAGCAGACCATCGGTGGGAACTAATGAAAAACTGTTTTTT. Residues: CASRPSVGTNEKLFF.

In its sample, this clonotype was seen many times. V is TRBV15 and J is TRBJ2-5, with a possible D match to TRBD1 (6 bases). The CDR3 is 15 residues long. V lost 1 base, J lost 5 bases, and 14 bases lay in between. Germline assignment: CDR1 LNHNV and CDR2 YYDKDF (reference sequence). For the CDR3, the DNA is TGTGCCACCAGCAGAGGTGCCAGGGGAGAGGAGACCCAGTACTTC. Amino acids: CATSRGARGEETQYF.